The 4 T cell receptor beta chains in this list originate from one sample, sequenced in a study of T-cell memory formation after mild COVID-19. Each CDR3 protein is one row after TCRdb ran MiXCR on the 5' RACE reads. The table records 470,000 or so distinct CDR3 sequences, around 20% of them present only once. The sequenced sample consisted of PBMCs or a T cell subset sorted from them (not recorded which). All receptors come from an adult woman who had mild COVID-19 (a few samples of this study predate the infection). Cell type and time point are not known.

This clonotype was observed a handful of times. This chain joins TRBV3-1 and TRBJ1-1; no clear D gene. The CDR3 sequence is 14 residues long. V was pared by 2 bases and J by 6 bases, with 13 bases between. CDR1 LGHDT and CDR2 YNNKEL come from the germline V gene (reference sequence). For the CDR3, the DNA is TGTGCCAGCAGCCAAAAAACGGCTGTCCCTGAAGCTTTCTTT. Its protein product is CASSQKTAVPEAFF.

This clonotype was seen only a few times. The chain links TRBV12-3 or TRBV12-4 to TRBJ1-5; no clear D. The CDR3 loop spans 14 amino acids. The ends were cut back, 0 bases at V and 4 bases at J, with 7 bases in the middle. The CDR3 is CASSLAPDNQPQHF. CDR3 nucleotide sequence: TGTGCCAGCAGTTTAGCGCCGGATAATCAGCCCCAGCATTTT.

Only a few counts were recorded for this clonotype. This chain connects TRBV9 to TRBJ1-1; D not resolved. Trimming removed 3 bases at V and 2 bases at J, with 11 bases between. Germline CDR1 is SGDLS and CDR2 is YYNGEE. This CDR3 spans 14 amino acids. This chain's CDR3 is CASSAWGGNTEAFF. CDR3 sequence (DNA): TGTGCCAGCAGCGCCTGGGGAGGCAACACTGAAGCTTTCTTT. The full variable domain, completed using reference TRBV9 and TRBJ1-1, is DSGVTQTPKHLITATGQRVTLRCSPRSGDLSVYWYQQSLDQGLQFLIQYYNGEERAKGNILERFSAQQFPDLHSELNLSSLELGDSALYFCASSAWGGNTEAFFGQGTRLTVV.

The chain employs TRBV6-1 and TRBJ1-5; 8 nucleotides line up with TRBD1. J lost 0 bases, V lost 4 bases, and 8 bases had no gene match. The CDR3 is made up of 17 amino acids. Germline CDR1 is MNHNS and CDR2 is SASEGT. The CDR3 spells CASSGKDRVDSNQPQHF. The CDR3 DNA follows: TGTGCCAGCAGTGGGAAGGACAGGGTTGATAGCAATCAGCCCCAGCATTTT.